This T cell receptor (beta chain) is from a study of T-cell reconstitution after alpha-beta-depleted transplantation in children. Notes on the study in general: Some patients showed high day-60 TCRbeta diversity, which derived from surviving recipient T cells and thymic progenitors. Where alpha-beta T cells came from about two months after transplant was reportedly several hundred expanded graft clones. Newly produced T cells mostly provided counts and TCRbeta diversity after one year, as hyperexpanded clones declined.

The CDR3 loop spans 14 amino acids. V shed 5 bases and J shed 4 bases, with 14 bases lying between them. Preparation of the TCRbeta library was carried out with unique molecular identifiers. One entry per CDR3 protein, called by TCRdb with MiXCR from the PCR reads. The sample includes approximately 9,000 distinct CDR3 sequences, about 16% seen only once; the top ten take 88%. This clonotype was counted ten times or more. No antigen is known for it. The source of this sequence is a girl less than two years old who had a stem cell transplant for combined immunodeficiency, so the T cells may come from the graft donor. The source material was PBMCs, mostly from graft donor cells, sampled 60 days after TCRalphabeta/CD19-depleted stem cell transplant. The rearrangement links TRBV12-3 or TRBV12-4 to TRBJ1-2; D gene unclear. The CDR3 bases are TGTGCCAGCAGTCCTGGACGGCTTCTCTATGGCTACACCTTC. Amino acid sequence: CASSPGRLLYGYTF.